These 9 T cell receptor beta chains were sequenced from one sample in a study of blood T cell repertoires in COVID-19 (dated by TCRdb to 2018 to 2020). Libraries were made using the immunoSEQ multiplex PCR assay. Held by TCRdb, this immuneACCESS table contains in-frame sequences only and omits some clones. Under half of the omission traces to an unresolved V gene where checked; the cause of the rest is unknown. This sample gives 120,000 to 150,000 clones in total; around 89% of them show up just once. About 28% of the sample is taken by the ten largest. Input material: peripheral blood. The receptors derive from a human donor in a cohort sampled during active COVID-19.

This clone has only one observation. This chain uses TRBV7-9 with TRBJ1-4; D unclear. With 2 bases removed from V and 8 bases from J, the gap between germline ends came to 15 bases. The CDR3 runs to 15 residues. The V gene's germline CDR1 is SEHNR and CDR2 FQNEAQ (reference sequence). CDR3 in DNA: TGTGCCAGCAGCTTATTGGGAATCGCGGGGGAAAAACTGTTTTTT. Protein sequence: CASSLLGIAGEKLFF.

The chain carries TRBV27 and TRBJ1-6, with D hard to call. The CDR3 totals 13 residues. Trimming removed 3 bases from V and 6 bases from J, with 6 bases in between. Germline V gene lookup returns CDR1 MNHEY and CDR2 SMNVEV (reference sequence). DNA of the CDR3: TGTGCCAGCAGTTTCGCCAGTAATTCACCCCTCCACTTT. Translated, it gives CASSFASNSPLHF.

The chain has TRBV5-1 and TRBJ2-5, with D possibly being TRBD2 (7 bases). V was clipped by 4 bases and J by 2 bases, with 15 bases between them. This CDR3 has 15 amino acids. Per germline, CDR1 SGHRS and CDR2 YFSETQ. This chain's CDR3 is CASSPGGGPQETQYF. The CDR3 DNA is TGCGCCAGCAGCCCTGGGGGGGGCCCTCAAGAGACCCAGTACTTC.

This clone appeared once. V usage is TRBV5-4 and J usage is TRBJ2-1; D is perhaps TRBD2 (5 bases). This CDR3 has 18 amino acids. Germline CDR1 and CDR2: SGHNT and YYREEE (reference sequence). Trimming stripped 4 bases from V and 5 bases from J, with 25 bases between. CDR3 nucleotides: TGTGCCAGCAGCCGAACTTACGGGATACAAGAACGTAACAATGAGCAGTTCTTC. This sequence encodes CASSRTYGIQERNNEQFF.

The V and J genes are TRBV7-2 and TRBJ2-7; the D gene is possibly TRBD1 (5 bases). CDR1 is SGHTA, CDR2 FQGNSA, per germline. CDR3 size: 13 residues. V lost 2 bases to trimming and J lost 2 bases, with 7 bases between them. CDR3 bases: TGTGCCAGCAGCTTACCAGGGACCTACGAGCAGTACTTC. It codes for CASSLPGTYEQYF.

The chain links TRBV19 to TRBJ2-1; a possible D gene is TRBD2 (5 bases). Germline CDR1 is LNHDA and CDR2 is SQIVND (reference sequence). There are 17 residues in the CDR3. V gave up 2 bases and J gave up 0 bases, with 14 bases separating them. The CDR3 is CASSISRSGSSYNEQFF. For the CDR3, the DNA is TGTGCCAGTAGTATATCCCGATCGGGGAGCTCCTACAATGAGCAGTTCTTC.

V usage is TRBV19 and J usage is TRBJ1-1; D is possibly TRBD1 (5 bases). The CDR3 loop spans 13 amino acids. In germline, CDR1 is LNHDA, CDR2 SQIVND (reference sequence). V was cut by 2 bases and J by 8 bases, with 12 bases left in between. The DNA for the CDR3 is TGTGCCAGTAGTATACTTGACAGTGCCGAAGCTTTCTTT. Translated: CASSILDSAEAFF.

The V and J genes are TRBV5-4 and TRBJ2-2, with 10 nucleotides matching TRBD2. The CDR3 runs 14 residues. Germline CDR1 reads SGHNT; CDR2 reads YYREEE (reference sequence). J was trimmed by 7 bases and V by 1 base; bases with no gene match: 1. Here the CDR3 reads CASSLLAGDGELFF. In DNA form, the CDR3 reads TGTGCCAGCAGCTTGCTAGCGGGGGACGGGGAGCTGTTTTTT. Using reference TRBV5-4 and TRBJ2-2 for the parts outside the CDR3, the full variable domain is ETGVTQSPTHLIKTRGQQVTLRCSSQSGHNTVSWYQQALGQGPQFIFQYYREEENGRGNFPPRFSGLQFPNYSSELNVNALELDDSALYLCASSLLAGDGELFFGEGSRLTVL.

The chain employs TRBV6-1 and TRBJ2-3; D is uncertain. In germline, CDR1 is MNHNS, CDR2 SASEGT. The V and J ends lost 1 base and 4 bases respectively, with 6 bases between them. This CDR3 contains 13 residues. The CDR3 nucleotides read TGTGCCAGCAGTGAAGGCGGTGCAGATACGCAGTATTTT. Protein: CASSEGGADTQYF.